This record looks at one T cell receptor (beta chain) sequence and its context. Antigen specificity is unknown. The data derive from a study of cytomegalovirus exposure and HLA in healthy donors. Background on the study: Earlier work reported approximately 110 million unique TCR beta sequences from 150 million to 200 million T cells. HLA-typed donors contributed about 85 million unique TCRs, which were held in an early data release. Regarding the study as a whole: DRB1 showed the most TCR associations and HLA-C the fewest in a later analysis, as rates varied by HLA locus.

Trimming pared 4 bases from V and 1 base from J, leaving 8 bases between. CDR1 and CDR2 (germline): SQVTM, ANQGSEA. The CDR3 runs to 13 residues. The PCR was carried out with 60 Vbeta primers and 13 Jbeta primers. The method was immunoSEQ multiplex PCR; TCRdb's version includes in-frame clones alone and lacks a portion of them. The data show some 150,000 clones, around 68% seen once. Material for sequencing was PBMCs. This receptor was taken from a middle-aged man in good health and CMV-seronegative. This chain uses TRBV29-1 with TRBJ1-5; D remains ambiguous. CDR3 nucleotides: TGCAGCGTTGTGGTGGAGAGCAATCAGCCCCAGCATTTT. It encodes CSVVVESNQPQHF.